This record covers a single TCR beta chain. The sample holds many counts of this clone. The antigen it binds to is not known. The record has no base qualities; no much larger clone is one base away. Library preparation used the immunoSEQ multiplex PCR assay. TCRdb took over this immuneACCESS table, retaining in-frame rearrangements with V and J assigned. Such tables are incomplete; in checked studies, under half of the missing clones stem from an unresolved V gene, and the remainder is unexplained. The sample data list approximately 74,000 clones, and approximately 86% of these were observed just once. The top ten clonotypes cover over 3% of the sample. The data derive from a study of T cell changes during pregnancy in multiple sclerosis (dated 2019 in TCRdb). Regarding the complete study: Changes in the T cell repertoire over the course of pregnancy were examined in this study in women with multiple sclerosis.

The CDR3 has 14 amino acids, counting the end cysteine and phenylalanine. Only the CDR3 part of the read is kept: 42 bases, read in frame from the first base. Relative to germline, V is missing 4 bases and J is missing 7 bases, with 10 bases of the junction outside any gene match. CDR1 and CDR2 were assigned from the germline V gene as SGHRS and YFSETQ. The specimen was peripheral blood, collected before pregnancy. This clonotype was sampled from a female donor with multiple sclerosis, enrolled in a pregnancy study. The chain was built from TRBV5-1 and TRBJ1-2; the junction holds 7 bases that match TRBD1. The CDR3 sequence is CASSPGQFRSGYTF. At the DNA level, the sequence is TGCGCCAGCAGCCCGGGACAGTTTAGAAGTGGCTACACCTTC.